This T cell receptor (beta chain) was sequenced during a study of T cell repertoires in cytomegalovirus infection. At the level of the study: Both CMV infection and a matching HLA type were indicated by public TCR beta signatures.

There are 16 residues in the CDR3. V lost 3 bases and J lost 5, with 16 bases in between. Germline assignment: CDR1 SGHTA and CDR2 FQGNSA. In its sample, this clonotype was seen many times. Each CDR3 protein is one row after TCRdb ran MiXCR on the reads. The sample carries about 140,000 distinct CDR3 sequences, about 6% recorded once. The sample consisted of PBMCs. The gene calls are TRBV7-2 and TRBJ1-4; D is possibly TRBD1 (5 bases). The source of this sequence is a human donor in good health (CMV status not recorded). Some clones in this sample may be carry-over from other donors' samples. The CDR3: CASSLGGGTKNEKLFF. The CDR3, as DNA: TGTGCCAGCAGCTTGGGGGGAGGGACCAAAAATGAAAAACTGTTTTTT.